Listed below are T cell receptor beta chains from one sample, sequenced in a study of blood T cell repertoires in COVID-19. The table came from immunoSEQ multiplex PCR; TCRdb's copy has only in-frame clones and leaves some out. This table holds roughly 100,000 clones, 75% to 90% found once. Source material: peripheral blood. The receptor set was obtained from an elderly woman with acute or convalescent COVID-19. The CDR3 runs from the conserved cysteine through the conserved F or W. The D gene is left open where the match is weak. Size is stated for part of the rows, as once, few or many counts, or as a class when the clone is expanded.

J | size | V | D | DNA | CDR3
TRBJ2-5 | - | TRBV3-1/TRBV3-2 | - | TGTGCCAGCAGCCAAGAGGGGGGGGCGAGGGAGACCCAGTACTTC | CASSQEGGARETQYF
TRBJ2-7 | - | TRBV19 | - | TGTGCCAGTAGTAAAGCCGGGACACCCTCCTACGAGCAGTACTTC | CASSKAGTPSYEQYF
TRBJ1-1 | - | TRBV5-4 | TRBD1 | TGTGCCAGCAGCTTGATAGGACAGGGTAGCACTGAAGCTTTCTTT | CASSLIGQGSTEAFF
TRBJ1-1 | - | TRBV5-1 | - | TGCGCCAGCAGCCCTCGGTCCCGTGGGGGGATTGCTGAAGCTTTCTTT | CASSPRSRGGIAEAFF
TRBJ1-3 | - | TRBV7-2 | TRBD1 | TGTGCCAGCAGCCCCAGAGGACAGGGGGCTGGAAACACCATATATTTT | CASSPRGQGAGNTIYF
TRBJ2-5 | - | TRBV29-1 | TRBD2 | TGCAGCGTTGGAGCGGGGGAGACCCAGTACTTC | CSVGAGETQYF
TRBJ2-7 | - | TRBV5-1 | TRBD1 | TGCGCCAGCAGCCCGGGACAGCGAGGGAAGCAGTACTTC | CASSPGQRGKQYF
TRBJ2-7 | - | TRBV3-1/TRBV3-2 | TRBD1 | TGTGCCAGCAGCCAAGCGACAGGGGCCCCCTACGAGCAGTACTTC | CASSQATGAPYEQYF
TRBJ2-5 | - | TRBV7-9 | - | TGTGCCAGCAGCTCGGACAGTAAACTTTTCGCGGCCCAGTACTTC | CASSSDSKLFAAQYF
TRBJ2-7 | - | TRBV4-1 | TRBD1 | TGCGCCAGCAGCCCCCTGACCGGGACAGTGATTGCCTACGAGCAGTACTTC | CASSPLTGTVIAYEQYF
TRBJ2-5 | - | TRBV5-1 | - | TGCGCCAGCAGCTTGGTCCCTGGGCCAGAGACCCAGTACTTC | CASSLVPGPETQYF
TRBJ2-1 | - | TRBV5-1 | TRBD2 | TGCGCCAGCAGCTTGCAGGCGGGGGGTTCCTACAATGAGCAGTTCTTC | CASSLQAGGSYNEQFF
TRBJ1-2 | - | TRBV28 | TRBD1 | TGTGCCAGCAGCCCTGAACAGGGGGCATTGGACTATGGCTACACCTTC | CASSPEQGALDYGYTF
TRBJ2-3 | - | TRBV7-9 | TRBD2 | TGTGCCAGCAGCGCAACTAGCGGGGGGGCGTATGCAGATACGCAGTATTTT | CASSATSGGAYADTQYF
TRBJ2-1 | - | TRBV11-2 | - | TGTGCCAGCAGCCTTCACAGGGAAAGTGAGCAGTTCTTC | CASSLHRESEQFF
TRBJ1-5 | - | TRBV19 | - | TGTGCCAGTAGTACTGGCAATCAGCCCCAGCATTTT | CASSTGNQPQHF
TRBJ1-4 | - | TRBV5-6 | TRBD1 | TGTGCCAGCAGCGGCCTTGGCCCACAGGGGGAAAAACTGTTTTTT | CASSGLGPQGEKLFF
TRBJ2-7 | once | TRBV4-2 | TRBD2 | TGTGCCAGCAGCCAGGATTCCATAGCGGCGGGGGGGTTCTACGAGCAGTACTTC | CASSQDSIAAGGFYEQYF
TRBJ1-5 | - | TRBV19 | TRBD1 | TGTGCCAGTAGTAGACAGGGGGATCAGCCCCAGCATTTT | CASSRQGDQPQHF
TRBJ2-3 | - | TRBV6-5 | TRBD1 | TGTGCCAGCAGCAACAGGGGAAACACAGATACGCAGTATTTT | CASSNRGNTDTQYF
TRBJ2-1 | - | TRBV10-3 | - | TGTGCCATCAGCGGAACAGCCTCCTCCTACAATGAGCAGTTCTTC | CAISGTASSYNEQFF
TRBJ2-5 | - | TRBV7-2 | - | TGTGCCAGCAGCCCGGGGGTGGAGACCCAGTACTTC | CASSPGVETQYF
TRBJ1-5 | - | TRBV5-1 | TRBD1 | TGCGCCAGCAGCTTCGGGACAGGGGATCAGCCCCAGCATTTT | CASSFGTGDQPQHF
TRBJ2-7 | - | TRBV4-1 | TRBD2 | TGCGCCAGCAGCCAAGATAGTCGGGTGCGGGGGACCCTCTCCTACGAGCAGTACTTC | CASSQDSRVRGTLSYEQYF
TRBJ1-5 | - | TRBV6-6 | - | TGTGCCAGCAGTTACTCAACGGGTGACGGCAATCAGCCCCAGCATTTT | CASSYSTGDGNQPQHF
TRBJ2-7 | - | TRBV19 | TRBD1 | TGTGCCAGTAGTATCGGACAGGGAAGGTACGAGCAGTACTTC | CASSIGQGRYEQYF
TRBJ2-7 | - | TRBV19 | - | TGTGCCAGTAGTCCAAGGGGCAGAGGTTCCTACGAGCAGTACTTC | CASSPRGRGSYEQYF
TRBJ2-5 | - | TRBV18 | TRBD2 | TGTGCCAGCTCACCTTTCCGGTACCTAGCGGGGACCCAAGAGACCCAGTACTTC | CASSPFRYLAGTQETQYF
TRBJ2-1 | - | TRBV7-3 | TRBD1 | TGTGCCAGCAGCTCAGGACAGGGGGCTGGGAATGAGCAGTTCTTC | CASSSGQGAGNEQFF
TRBJ1-2 | - | TRBV2 | TRBD1 | TGTGCCAGCAGTCAGGGACAGGGATCCTATGGCTACACCTTC | CASSQGQGSYGYTF
TRBJ2-5 | - | TRBV2 | TRBD2 | TGTGCCAGCAGGCTTACTAGCGGGGGGGTCCAAGAGACCCAGTACTTC | CASRLTSGGVQETQYF
TRBJ1-4 | once | TRBV6-5 | - | TGTGCCAGCAGTTACTCGTTTCAGGGTAGTAATGAAAAACTGTTTTTT | CASSYSFQGSNEKLFF
TRBJ1-1 | - | TRBV5-1 | - | TGCGCCAGCAGCCCGGCGGGAAACACTGAAGCTTTCTTT | CASSPAGNTEAFF
TRBJ2-3 | - | TRBV10-1 | TRBD2 | TGCGCCAGCAGTGCGCGAACTAGCGGGGCAGATACGCAGTATTTT | CASSARTSGADTQYF
TRBJ2-1 | - | TRBV19 | - | TGTGCCAGTAGTTCACGGACAGCTTCCTACAATGAGCAGTTCTTC | CASSSRTASYNEQFF
TRBJ1-2 | - | TRBV19 | - | TGTGCCAGTAGTACCTGGGGACTAGCTAACTATGGCTACACCTTC | CASSTWGLANYGYTF
TRBJ2-3 | - | TRBV5-1 | - | TGCGCCAGCAGCTTGGACTCGATTACAGATACGCAGTATTTT | CASSLDSITDTQYF
TRBJ1-6 | - | TRBV1 | - | TGCACCAGCAGCCAACCGGGACAGAAGAGTAATTCACCCCTCCACTTT | CTSSQPGQKSNSPLHF
TRBJ2-7 | - | TRBV7-9 | - | TGTGCCAGCAGTCCCTTCCCGTACTCCTACGAGCAGTACTTC | CASSPFPYSYEQYF
TRBJ1-4 | - | TRBV6-6 | TRBD1 | TGTGCCAGCAGAACAGGGACAGACATGAGGGAAAAACTGTTTTTT | CASRTGTDMREKLFF
TRBJ2-3 | - | TRBV11-2 | - | TGTGCCAGCAGCTTAGCTCCCGGCGGGCGCGGCAGTACGCAGTATTTT | CASSLAPGGRGSTQYF
TRBJ1-5 | few | TRBV2 | TRBD1 | TGTGCCAGCACCGTGACAGGGGGCGCGAATCAGCCCCAGCATTTT | CASTVTGGANQPQHF
TRBJ1-1 | - | TRBV28 | - | TGTGCCAGCAGACGGACTGGGAACACTGAAGCTTTCTTT | CASRRTGNTEAFF
TRBJ1-5 | - | TRBV12-3/TRBV12-4 | - | TGTGCCAGCACCGACACCAATCAGCCCCAGCATTTT | CASTDTNQPQHF
TRBJ1-1 | - | TRBV25-1 | TRBD1 | TGTGCCAGCAGTGAGAGGGGACAGGGAGGAAACACTGAAGCTTTCTTT | CASSERGQGGNTEAFF
TRBJ2-1 | once | TRBV6-2/TRBV6-3 | TRBD1 | TGTGCCAGCAGTCCGGACAGGGGCGGCAATGAGCAGTTCTTC | CASSPDRGGNEQFF
TRBJ1-2 | once | TRBV9 | - | TGTGCCAGCACCAGGGATGGAGGGAGTAACTATGGCTACACCTTC | CASTRDGGSNYGYTF
TRBJ1-4 | - | TRBV5-1 | - | TGCGCCAGCAGCGCCTCGGGTAGCGCAACTAATGAAAAACTGTTTTTT | CASSASGSATNEKLFF